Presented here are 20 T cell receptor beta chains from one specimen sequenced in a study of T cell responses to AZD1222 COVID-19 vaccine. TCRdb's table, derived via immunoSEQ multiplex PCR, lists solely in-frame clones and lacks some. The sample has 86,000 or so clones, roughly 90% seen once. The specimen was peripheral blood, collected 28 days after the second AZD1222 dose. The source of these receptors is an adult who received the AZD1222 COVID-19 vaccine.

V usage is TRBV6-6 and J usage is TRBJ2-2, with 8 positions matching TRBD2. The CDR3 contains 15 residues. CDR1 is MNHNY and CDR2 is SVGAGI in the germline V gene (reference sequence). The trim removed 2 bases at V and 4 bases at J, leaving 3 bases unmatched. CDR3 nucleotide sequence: TGTGCCAGCAGTTACGCGGGAGGCCCCACCGGGGAGCTGTTTTTT. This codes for CASSYAGGPTGELFF.

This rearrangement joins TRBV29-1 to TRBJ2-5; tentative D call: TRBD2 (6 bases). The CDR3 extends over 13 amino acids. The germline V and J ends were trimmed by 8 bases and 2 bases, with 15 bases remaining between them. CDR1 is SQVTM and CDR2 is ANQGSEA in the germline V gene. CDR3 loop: CSMAWGTQETQYF. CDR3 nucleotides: TGCAGCATGGCATGGGGGACTCAAGAGACCCAGTACTTC.

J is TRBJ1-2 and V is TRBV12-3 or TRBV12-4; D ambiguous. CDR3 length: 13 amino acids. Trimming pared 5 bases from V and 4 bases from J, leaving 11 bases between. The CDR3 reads CASSTGWGYGYTF. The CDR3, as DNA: TGTGCCAGCAGTACCGGGTGGGGCTATGGCTACACCTTC.

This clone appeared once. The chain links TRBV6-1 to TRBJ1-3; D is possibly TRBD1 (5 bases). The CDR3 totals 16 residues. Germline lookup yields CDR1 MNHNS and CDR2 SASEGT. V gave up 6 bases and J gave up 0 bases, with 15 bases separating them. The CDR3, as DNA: TGTGCCAGCAGGGAAAAGGGACGGACCTCTGGAAACACCATATATTTT. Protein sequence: CASREKGRTSGNTIYF.

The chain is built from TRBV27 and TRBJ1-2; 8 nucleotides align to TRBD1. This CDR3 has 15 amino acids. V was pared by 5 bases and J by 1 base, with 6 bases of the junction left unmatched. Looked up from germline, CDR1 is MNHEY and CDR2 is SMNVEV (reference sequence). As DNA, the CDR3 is TGTGCCAGCAGTCGGACAGGGACTCTTAACTATGGCTACACCTTC. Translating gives CASSRTGTLNYGYTF.

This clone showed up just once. CDR3 nucleotide sequence: TGCGCCAGCAGCCAAGACCTAGGCCCCACCGGGGAGCTGTTTTTT. This gives the protein CASSQDLGPTGELFF. The chain recombines TRBV4-3 with TRBJ2-2; no clear D. CDR3 size: 15 residues. Per germline, CDR1 LGHNA and CDR2 YSLEER. V lost 0 bases and J lost 4, with 9 bases in between.

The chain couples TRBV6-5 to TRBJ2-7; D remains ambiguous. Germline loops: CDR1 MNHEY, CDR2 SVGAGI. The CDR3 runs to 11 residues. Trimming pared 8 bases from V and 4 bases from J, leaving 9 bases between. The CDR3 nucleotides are TGTGCCAGCGGCCAAGAGTACGAGCAGTACTTC. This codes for CASGQEYEQYF.

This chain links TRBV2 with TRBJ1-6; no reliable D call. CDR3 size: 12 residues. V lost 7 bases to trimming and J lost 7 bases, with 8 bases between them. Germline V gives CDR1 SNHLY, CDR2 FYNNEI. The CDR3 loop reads CASTGDNSPLHF. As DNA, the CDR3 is TGTGCCAGCACTGGCGACAATTCACCCCTCCACTTT.

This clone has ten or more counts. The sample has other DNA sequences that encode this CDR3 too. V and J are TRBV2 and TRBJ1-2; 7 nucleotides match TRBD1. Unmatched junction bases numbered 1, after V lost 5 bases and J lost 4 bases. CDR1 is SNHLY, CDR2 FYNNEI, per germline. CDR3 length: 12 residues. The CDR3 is CASSRDSYGYTF. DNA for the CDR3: TGTGCCAGCAGTCGGGACAGCTATGGCTACACCTTC.

CDR3 coding DNA: TGTGCCAGTGGTCCTTACAGGGTACGGGGGTATGAGCAGTTCTTC. Translation gives CASGPYRVRGYEQFF. The V gene is TRBV7-8, the J gene TRBJ2-1; D assignment may be TRBD1 or TRBD2 (6 bases each). V lost 9 bases and J 8 bases, leaving 23 bases between the germline ends. There are 15 residues in the CDR3. From germline, CDR1 is SGHVS and CDR2 FQNEAQ.

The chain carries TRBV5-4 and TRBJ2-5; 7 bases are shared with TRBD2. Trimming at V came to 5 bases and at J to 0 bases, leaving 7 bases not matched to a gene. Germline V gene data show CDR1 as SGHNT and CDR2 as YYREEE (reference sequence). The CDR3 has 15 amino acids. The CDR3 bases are TGTGCCAGCAGATCCGTCGGACTAGACCAAGAGACCCAGTACTTC. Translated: CASRSVGLDQETQYF.

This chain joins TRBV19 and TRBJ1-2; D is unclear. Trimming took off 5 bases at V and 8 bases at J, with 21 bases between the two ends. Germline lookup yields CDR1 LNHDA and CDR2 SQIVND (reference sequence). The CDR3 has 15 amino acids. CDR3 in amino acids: CASSEYKGPPSGYTF. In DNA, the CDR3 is TGTGCCAGTAGTGAATATAAAGGACCTCCTAGCGGCTACACCTTC.

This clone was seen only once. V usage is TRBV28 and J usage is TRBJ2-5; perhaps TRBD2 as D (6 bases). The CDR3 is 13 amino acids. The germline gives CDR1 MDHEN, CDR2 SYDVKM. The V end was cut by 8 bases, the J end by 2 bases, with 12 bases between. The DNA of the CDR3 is TGTGCCAGCTTGGACTACTCGCAAGAGACCCAGTACTTC. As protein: CASLDYSQETQYF.

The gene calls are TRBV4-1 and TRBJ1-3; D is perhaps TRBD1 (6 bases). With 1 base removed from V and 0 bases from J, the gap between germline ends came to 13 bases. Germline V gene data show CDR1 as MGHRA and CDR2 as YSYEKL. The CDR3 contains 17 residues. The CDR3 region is CASSQVGHLSSGNTIYF. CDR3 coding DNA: TGCGCCAGCAGCCAAGTGGGACACCTAAGCTCTGGAAACACCATATATTTT.

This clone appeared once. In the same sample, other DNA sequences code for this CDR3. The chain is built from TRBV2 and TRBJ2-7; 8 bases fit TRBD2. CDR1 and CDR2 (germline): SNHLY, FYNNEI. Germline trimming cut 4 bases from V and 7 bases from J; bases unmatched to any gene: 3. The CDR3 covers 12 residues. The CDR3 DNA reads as TGTGCCAGCAGTGGGACTAGCCGGGAGCAGTACTTC. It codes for CASSGTSREQYF.

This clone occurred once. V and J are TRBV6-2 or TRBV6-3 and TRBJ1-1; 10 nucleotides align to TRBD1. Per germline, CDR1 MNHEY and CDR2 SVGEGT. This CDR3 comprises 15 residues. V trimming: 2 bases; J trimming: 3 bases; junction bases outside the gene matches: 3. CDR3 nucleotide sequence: TGTGCCAGCAGTTACGGGGACAGGGGCGACACTGAAGCTTTCTTT. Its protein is CASSYGDRGDTEAFF.

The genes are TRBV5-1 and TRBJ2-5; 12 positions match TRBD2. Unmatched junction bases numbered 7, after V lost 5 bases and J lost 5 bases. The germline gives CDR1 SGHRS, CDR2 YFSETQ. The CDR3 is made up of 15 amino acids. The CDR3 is CASRPSGRGAETQYF. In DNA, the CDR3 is TGCGCCAGCAGGCCTAGCGGGAGGGGAGCGGAGACCCAGTACTTC.

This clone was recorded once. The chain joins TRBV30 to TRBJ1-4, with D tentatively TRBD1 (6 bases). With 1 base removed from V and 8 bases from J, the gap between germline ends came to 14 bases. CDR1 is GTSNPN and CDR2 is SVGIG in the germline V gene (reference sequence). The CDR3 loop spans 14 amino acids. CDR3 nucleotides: TGTGCCTGGAGTGACGGGACACCAGAGGAAAAACTGTTTTTT. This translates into CAWSDGTPEEKLFF.

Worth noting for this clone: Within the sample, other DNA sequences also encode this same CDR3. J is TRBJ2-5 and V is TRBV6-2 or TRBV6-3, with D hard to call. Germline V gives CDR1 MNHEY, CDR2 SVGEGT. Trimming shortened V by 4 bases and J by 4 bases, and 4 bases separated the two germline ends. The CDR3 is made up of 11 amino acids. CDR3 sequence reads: CASSSGETQYF. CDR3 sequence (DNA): TGTGCCAGCAGTTCCGGAGAGACCCAGTACTTC.

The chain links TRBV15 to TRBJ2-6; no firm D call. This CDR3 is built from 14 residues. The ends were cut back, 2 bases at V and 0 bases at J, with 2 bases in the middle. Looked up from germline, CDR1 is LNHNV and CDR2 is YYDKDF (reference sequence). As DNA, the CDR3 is TGTGCCACCAGCAGACACTCTGGGGCCAACGTCCTGACTTTC. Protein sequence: CATSRHSGANVLTF.